Described below is a single T cell receptor beta chain sequence and its context. Its antigen is as yet unknown. This entry belongs to a study of cytomegalovirus exposure and HLA in healthy donors. As for the study in general: Among the 370 or so donors who were genotyped, 81% fell in the genetic ancestry cluster that is associated with self-reported Caucasian donors. Findings and caveats of the study: In presence/absence analyses, roughly uniform sequencing depth across donors was assumed. Most TCR sequences were uncommon, yet certain public TCRs appeared in many donors.

PCR amplification relied on 60 Vbeta primers (plus 13 Jbeta primers). Here immunoSEQ multiplex PCR was the method, and the copy in TCRdb shows in-frame clones only, minus some. The sample yields roughly 220,000 clones, 70% seen once. J was trimmed by 10 bases and V by 4 bases; bases with no gene match: 8. The germline V gene encodes CDR1 SGHDT and CDR2 YYEEEE. The CDR3 runs 14 residues. Material: PBMCs. The V call is TRBV5-6, the J call TRBJ1-6; 7 bases agree with TRBD1. The TCR comes from a middle-aged man in good health and CMV-seropositive. CDR3 sequence reads: CASSPGQVDSPLHF. Here the CDR3 DNA reads TGTGCCAGCAGCCCCGGACAGGTGGACTCACCCCTCCACTTT. The whole variable domain, remainder taken from reference TRBV5-6 and TRBJ1-6, is DAGVTQSPTHLIKTRGQQVTLRCSPKSGHDTVSWYQQALGQGPQFIFQYYEEEERQRGNFPDRFSGHQFPNYSSELNVNALLLGDSALYLCASSPGQVDSPLHFGNGTRLTVT.